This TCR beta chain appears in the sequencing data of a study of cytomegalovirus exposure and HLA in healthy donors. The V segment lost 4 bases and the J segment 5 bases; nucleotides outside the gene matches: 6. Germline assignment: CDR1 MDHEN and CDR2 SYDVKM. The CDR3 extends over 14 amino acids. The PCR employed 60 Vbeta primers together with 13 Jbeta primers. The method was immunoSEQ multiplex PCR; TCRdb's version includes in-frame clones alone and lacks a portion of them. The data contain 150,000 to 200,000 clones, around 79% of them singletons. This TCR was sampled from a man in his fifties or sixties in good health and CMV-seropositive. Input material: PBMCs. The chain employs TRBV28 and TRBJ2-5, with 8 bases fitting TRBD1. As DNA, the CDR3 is TGTGCCAGCAGTTGGACAGGGTTTGGGGAGACCCAGTACTTC. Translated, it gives CASSWTGFGETQYF. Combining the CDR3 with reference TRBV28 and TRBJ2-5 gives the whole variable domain DVKVTQSSRYLVKRTGEKVFLECVQDMDHENMFWYRQDPGLGLRLIYFSYDVKMKEKGDIPEGYSVSREKKERFSLILESASTNQTSMYLCASSWTGFGETQYFGPGTRLLVL.